This T cell receptor beta chain is drawn from a study of blood T cell repertoires in COVID-19. Whole-study context: Whether acute or convalescent, the COVID-19 samples came from the United States, Italy and Spain.

Measured with immunoSEQ multiplex PCR; TCRdb has only the in-frame clones, and not every one. The table shows tens of thousands of clones, with 65% to 85% occurring only once. CDR1 is SGHDT, CDR2 YYEEEE, per germline. V was clipped by 4 bases and J by 5 bases, with 15 bases between them. CDR3 size: 14 residues. The sequence derives from an elderly man with active or convalescent COVID-19. V gene TRBV5-6 combines with J gene TRBJ1-2; D gene ambiguous. What was sequenced was peripheral blood. The CDR3 nucleotides read TGTGCCAGCAGCGTGGGCAGGAACCCATATGGCTACACCTTC. Its protein is CASSVGRNPYGYTF.